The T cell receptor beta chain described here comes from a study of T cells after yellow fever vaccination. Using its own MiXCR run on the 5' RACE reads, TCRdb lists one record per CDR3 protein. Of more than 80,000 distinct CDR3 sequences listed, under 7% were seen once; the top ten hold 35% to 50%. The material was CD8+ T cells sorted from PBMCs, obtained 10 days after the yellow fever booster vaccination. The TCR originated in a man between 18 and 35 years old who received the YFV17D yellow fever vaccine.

CDR3: CATTGQVRTDTQYF. The CDR3 nucleotides read TGTGCCACAACGGGACAGGTTCGGACAGATACGCAGTATTTT. The chain is built from TRBV5-5 and TRBJ2-3; 8 nucleotides agree with TRBD1. Germline CDR1 is SGHKS and CDR2 is YYEKEE (reference sequence). V trimming: 9 bases; J trimming: 3 bases; junction bases outside the gene matches: 9. The CDR3 consists of 14 residues.